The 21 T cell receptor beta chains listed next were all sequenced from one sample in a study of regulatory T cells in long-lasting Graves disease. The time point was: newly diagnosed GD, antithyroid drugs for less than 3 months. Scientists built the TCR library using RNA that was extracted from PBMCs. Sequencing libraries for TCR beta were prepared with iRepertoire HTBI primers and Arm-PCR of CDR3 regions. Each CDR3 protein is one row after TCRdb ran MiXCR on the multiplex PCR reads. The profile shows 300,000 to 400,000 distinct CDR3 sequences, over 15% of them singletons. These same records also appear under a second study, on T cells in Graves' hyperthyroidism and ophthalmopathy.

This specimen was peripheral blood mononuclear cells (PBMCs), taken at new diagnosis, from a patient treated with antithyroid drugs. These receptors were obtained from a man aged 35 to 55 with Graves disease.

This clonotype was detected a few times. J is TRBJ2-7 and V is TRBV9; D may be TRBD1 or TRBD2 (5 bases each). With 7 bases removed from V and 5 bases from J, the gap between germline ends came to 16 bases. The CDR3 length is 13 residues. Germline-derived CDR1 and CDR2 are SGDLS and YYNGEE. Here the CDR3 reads CASLRKGTNEQYF. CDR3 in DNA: TGTGCCAGCCTCCGGAAGGGGACCAACGAGCAGTACTTC. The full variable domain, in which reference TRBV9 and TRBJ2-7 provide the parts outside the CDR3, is DSGVTQTPKHLITATGQRVTLRCSPRSGDLSVYWYQQSLDQGLQFLIQYYNGEERAKGNILERFSAQQFPDLHSELNLSSLELGDSALYFCASLRKGTNEQYFGPGTRLTVT.

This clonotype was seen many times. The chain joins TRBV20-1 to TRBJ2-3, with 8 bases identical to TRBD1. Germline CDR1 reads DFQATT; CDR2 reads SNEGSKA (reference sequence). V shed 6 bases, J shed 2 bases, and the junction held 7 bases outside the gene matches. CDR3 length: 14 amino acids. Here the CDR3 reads CSAAEDRVTDTQYF. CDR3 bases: TGCAGTGCCGCGGAGGACAGGGTCACAGATACGCAGTATTTT.

The CDR3: CASSTRDRATDTQYF. CDR3 DNA: TGCGCCAGCAGCACACGGGACAGGGCCACAGATACGCAGTATTTT. The gene calls are TRBV5-1 and TRBJ2-3, with 9 bases identical to TRBD1. Germline CDR1 reads SGHRS; CDR2 reads YFSETQ. The CDR3 length is 15 residues. V shed 4 bases, J shed 2 bases, and the junction held 5 bases outside the gene matches.

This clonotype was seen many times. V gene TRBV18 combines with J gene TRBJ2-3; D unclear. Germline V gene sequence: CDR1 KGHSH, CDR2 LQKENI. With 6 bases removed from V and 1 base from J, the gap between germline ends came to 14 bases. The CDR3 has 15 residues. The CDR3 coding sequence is TGTGCCAGCTCCCCCTCGGGCGATCGCACAGATACGCAGTATTTT. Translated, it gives CASSPSGDRTDTQYF.

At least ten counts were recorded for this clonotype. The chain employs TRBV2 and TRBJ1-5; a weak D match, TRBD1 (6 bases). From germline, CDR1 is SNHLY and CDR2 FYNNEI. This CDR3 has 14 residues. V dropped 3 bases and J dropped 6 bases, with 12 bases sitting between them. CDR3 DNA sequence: TGTGCCAGCAGTGATTCCCAGGGGAGTCAGCCCCAGCATTTT. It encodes CASSDSQGSQPQHF.

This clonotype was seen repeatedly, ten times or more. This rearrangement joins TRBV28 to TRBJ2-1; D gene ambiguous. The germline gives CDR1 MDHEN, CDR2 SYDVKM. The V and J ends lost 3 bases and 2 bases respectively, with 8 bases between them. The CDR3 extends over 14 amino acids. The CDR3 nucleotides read TGTGCCAGCAGTTTTACAGATACCTACAATGAGCAGTTCTTC. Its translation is CASSFTDTYNEQFF.

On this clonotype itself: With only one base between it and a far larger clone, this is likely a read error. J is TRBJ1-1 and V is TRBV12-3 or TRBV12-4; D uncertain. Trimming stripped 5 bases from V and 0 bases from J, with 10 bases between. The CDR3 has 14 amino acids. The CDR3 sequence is CASSPSLLNTEAFF. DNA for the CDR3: TGTGCCAGCAGTCCCAGCCTCTTGAACACTGAAGCTTTCTTT.

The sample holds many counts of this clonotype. CDR3 residues: CASSLARGADTQYF. In DNA form, the CDR3 reads TGCGCCAGCAGCTTGGCCAGGGGGGCAGATACGCAGTATTTT. The genes are TRBV5-1 and TRBJ2-3, with D perhaps TRBD1 (7 bases). Germline CDR1 and CDR2: SGHRS and YFSETQ. The CDR3 sequence is 14 residues long. With 0 bases removed from V and 4 bases from J, the gap between germline ends came to 9 bases.

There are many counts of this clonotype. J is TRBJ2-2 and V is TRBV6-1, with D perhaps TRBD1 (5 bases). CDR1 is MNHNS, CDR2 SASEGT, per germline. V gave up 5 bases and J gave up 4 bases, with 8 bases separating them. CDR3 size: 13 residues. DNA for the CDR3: TGTGCCAGCAGTCCAGGGTCCACCGGGGAGCTGTTTTTT. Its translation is CASSPGSTGELFF.

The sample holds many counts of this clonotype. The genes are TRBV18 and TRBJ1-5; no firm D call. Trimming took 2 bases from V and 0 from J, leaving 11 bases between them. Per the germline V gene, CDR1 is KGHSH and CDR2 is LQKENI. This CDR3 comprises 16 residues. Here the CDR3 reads CASSPVKGNSNQPQHF. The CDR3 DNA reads TGTGCCAGCTCACCAGTTAAGGGAAATAGCAATCAGCCCCAGCATTTT.

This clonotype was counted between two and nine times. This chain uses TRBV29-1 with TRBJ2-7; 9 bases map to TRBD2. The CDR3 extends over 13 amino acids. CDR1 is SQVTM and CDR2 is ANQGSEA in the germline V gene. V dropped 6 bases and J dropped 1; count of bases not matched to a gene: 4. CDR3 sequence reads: CSVSSGVSYEQYF. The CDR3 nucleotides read TGCAGCGTATCTAGCGGGGTTTCCTACGAGCAGTACTTC.

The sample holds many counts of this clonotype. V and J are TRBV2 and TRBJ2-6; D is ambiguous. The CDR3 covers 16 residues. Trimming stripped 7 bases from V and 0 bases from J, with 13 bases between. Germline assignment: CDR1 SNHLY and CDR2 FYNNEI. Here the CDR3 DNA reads TGTGCCAGCAAACGGCAGGTCCTCTCTGGGGCCAACGTCCTGACTTTC. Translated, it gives CASKRQVLSGANVLTF. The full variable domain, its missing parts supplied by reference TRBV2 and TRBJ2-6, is EPEVTQTPSHQVTQMGQEVILRCVPISNHLYFYWYRQILGQKVEFLVSFYNNEISEKSEIFDDQFSVERPDGSNFTLKIRSTKLEDSAMYFCASKRQVLSGANVLTFGAGSRLTVL.

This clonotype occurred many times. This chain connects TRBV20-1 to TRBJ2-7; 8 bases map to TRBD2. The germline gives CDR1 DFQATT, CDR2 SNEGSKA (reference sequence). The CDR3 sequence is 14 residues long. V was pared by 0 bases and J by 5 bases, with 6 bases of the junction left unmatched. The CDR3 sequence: CSAREGTRTHEQYF. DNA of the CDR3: TGCAGTGCTAGAGAGGGGACTAGAACCCACGAGCAGTACTTC.

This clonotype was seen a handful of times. The CDR3 DNA sequence: TGTGCCAGCAGCCATTGGACGGTTAATTCACCCCTCCACTTT. Translated, it gives CASSHWTVNSPLHF. The genes are TRBV3-1 and TRBJ1-6; D gene unclear. Trimming took 3 bases from V and 6 from J, leaving 9 bases between them. Germline V gene data show CDR1 as LGHDT and CDR2 as YNNKEL (reference sequence). The CDR3 extends over 14 amino acids.

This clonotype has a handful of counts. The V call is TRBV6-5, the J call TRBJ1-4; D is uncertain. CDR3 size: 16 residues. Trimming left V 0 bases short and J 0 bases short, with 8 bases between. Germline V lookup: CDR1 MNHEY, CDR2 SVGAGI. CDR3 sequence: CASSYSDLTTNEKLFF. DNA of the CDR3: TGTGCCAGCAGTTACTCGGATCTGACAACTAATGAAAAACTGTTTTTT.

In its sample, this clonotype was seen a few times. The CDR3 region is CASHGANYGYTF. The DNA of the CDR3 is TGTGCCAGCCACGGGGCTAACTATGGCTACACCTTC. The J gene is TRBJ1-2, the V gene TRBV28; D unclear. CDR1 is MDHEN and CDR2 is SYDVKM in the germline V gene. This CDR3 contains 12 residues. Trimming removed 8 bases from V and 0 bases from J, with 7 bases in between.

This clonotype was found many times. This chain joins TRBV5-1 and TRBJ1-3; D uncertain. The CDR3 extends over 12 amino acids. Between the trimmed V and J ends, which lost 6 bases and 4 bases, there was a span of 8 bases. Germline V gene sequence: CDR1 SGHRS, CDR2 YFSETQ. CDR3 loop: CASKEDGNTIYF. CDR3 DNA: TGCGCCAGCAAGGAAGACGGAAACACCATATATTTT. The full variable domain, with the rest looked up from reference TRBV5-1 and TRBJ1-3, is KAGVTQTPRYLIKTRGQQVTLSCSPISGHRSVSWYQQTPGQGLQFLFEYFSETQRNKGNFPGRFSGRQFSNSRSEMNVSTLELGDSALYLCASKEDGNTIYFGEGSWLTVV.

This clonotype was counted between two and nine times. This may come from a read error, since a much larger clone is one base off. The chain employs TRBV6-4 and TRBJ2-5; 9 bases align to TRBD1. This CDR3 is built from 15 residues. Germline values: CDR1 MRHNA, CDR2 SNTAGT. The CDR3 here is CAGSYPGQGVETQYF. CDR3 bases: TGTGCCGGCAGTTACCCGGGACAGGGAGTGGAGACCCAGTACTTC.

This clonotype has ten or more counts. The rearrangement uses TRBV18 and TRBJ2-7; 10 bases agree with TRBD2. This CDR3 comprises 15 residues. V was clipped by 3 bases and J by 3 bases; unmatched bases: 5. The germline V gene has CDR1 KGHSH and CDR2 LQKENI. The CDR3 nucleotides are TGTGCCAGCTCACCGCCCGGACTAGCGGACTACGAGCAGTACTTC. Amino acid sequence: CASSPPGLADYEQYF. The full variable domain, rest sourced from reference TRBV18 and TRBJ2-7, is NAGVMQNPRHLVRRRGQEARLRCSPMKGHSHVYWYRQLPEEGLKFMVYLQKENIIDESGMPKERFSAEFPKEGPSILRIQQVVRGDSAAYFCASSPPGLADYEQYFGPGTRLTVT.

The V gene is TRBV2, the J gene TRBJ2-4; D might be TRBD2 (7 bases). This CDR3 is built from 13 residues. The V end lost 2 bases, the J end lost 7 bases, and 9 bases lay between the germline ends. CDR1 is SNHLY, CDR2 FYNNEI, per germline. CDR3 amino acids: CASSERGGNIQYF. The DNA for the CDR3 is TGTGCCAGCAGTGAAAGGGGGGGTAACATTCAGTACTTC. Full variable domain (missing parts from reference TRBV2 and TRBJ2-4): EPEVTQTPSHQVTQMGQEVILRCVPISNHLYFYWYRQILGQKVEFLVSFYNNEISEKSEIFDDQFSVERPDGSNFTLKIRSTKLEDSAMYFCASSERGGNIQYFGAGTRLSVL.

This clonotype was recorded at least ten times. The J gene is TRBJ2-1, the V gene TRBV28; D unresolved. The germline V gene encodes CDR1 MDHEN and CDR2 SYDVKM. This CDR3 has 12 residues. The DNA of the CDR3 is TGTGGCGCACCGTGGGCCTACAATGAGCAGTTCTTC. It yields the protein CGAPWAYNEQFF.